What follows are 13 T cell receptor beta chains derived from one specimen sequenced in a study of chemoradiotherapy in HPV16-positive cancers. Profiling relied on immunoSEQ multiplex PCR, and the TCRdb table lists in-frame clones only, not all of them. The sample yields approximately 23,000 clones, approximately 73% seen once. Collection took place from a patient who underwent chemoradiotherapy. The receptors originated from a human donor with HPV-associated anogenital cancer.

The chain is built from TRBV18 and TRBJ2-2; D unresolved. Trimming took 2 bases from V and 1 from J, leaving 8 bases between them. There are 15 residues in the CDR3. Germline assignment: CDR1 KGHSH and CDR2 LQKENI. This chain's CDR3 is CASSPGHGNTGELFF. As DNA, the CDR3 is TGTGCCAGCTCACCAGGGCACGGGAACACCGGGGAGCTGTTTTTT.

This chain links TRBV15 with TRBJ2-7; the D gene could be TRBD1 or TRBD2 (5 bases each). CDR3 length: 14 amino acids. CDR1 is LNHNV, CDR2 YYDKDF, per germline (reference sequence). V was clipped by 4 bases and J by 2 bases, with 12 bases between them. For the CDR3, the DNA is TGTGCCACCAGCATCTCCCGGGGCCCCTACGAGCAGTACTTC. As protein: CATSISRGPYEQYF.

This sequence joins TRBV25-1 and TRBJ2-7; D possibly corresponds to TRBD2 (5 bases). This CDR3 spans 14 amino acids. Germline V gene sequence: CDR1 MGHDK, CDR2 SYGVNS. The V and J ends lost 2 bases and 5 bases respectively, with 13 bases between them. Written as DNA, the CDR3 is TGTGCCAGCAGTGAACTCGGGGTCGTGGACGAGCAGTACTTC. Translated: CASSELGVVDEQYF.

V is TRBV28 and J is TRBJ1-1, with D possibly TRBD1 on 5 matching bases. This CDR3 region has 15 residues. Germline V lookup: CDR1 MDHEN, CDR2 SYDVKM. With 6 bases removed from V and 0 bases from J, the gap between germline ends came to 14 bases. DNA for the CDR3: TGTGCCAGCAGATCCGACAGTGACATGAACACTGAAGCTTTCTTT. It codes for CASRSDSDMNTEAFF.

The rearrangement joins TRBV18 to TRBJ1-2; D gene ambiguous. V lost 2 bases, J lost 4 bases, and 11 bases lay in between. Germline V gives CDR1 KGHSH, CDR2 LQKENI. This CDR3 spans 14 amino acids. The CDR3 reads CASSPETTTYGYTF. CDR3 nucleotide sequence: TGTGCCAGCTCACCAGAGACAACAACCTATGGCTACACCTTC. Variable domain in full (rest from reference TRBV18 and TRBJ1-2): NAGVMQNPRHLVRRRGQEARLRCSPMKGHSHVYWYRQLPEEGLKFMVYLQKENIIDESGMPKERFSAEFPKEGPSILRIQQVVRGDSAAYFCASSPETTTYGYTFGSGTRLTVV.

In this sample, this clone turned up a few times. The chain recombines TRBV5-1 with TRBJ1-6; a possible D gene is TRBD1 (6 bases). The V gene lost 4 bases and the J gene lost 8 bases, with 13 bases spanning the gap. The CDR3 sequence is 14 residues long. Germline-derived CDR1 and CDR2 are SGHRS and YFSETQ. CDR3 sequence (DNA): TGCGCCAGCAGCATCACAGGGTATGATTCACCCCTCCACTTT. Amino acids: CASSITGYDSPLHF.

This chain uses TRBV21-1 with TRBJ2-1; the table assigns TRBD2, which was not confirmed against the DNA. TRBV21-1 is a pseudogene segment. This CDR3 has 18 amino acids. The CDR3: CASSPPTSAKISYNEQFF. CDR3 nucleotides: TGTGCCAGCAGCCCACCGACTAGCGCAAAAATCTCCTACAATGAGCAGTTCTTC.

Worth noting for this clone: The same CDR3 arises from other DNA sequences in this sample as well. The chain employs TRBV18 and TRBJ2-7; 9 nucleotides match TRBD1. CDR3 length: 15 amino acids. Germline trimming cut 6 bases from V and 0 bases from J; bases unmatched to any gene: 6. Germline assignment: CDR1 KGHSH and CDR2 LQKENI. The CDR3 bases are TGTGCCAGCTCCCCGGGACAGGGTTTCTCCTACGAGCAGTACTTC. The encoded protein is CASSPGQGFSYEQYF.

This chain uses TRBV18 with TRBJ2-1; D might be TRBD2 (5 bases). CDR1 is KGHSH and CDR2 is LQKENI in the germline V gene. The CDR3 runs to 16 residues. The V end lost 2 bases, the J end lost 5 bases, and 16 bases lay between the germline ends. Here the CDR3 reads CASSPRRTVTHNEQFF. Written as DNA, the CDR3 is TGTGCCAGCTCACCAAGGCGGACTGTAACGCACAATGAGCAGTTCTTC. Complete variable domain (other parts from reference TRBV18 and TRBJ2-1): NAGVMQNPRHLVRRRGQEARLRCSPMKGHSHVYWYRQLPEEGLKFMVYLQKENIIDESGMPKERFSAEFPKEGPSILRIQQVVRGDSAAYFCASSPRRTVTHNEQFFGPGTRLTVL.

The chain employs TRBV11-2 and TRBJ1-1; D unresolved. The CDR3 spans 17 residues. V was cut by 4 bases and J by 0 bases, with 18 bases left in between. CDR1 SGHAT and CDR2 FQNNGV come from the germline V gene. The CDR3, as DNA: TGTGCCAGCAGCTCCTTAATAACCAGGTTGTTGAACACTGAAGCTTTCTTT. This gives the protein CASSSLITRLLNTEAFF.

The chain recombines TRBV18 with TRBJ2-3, with TRBD2 matching over 7 bases. The CDR3 extends over 13 amino acids. Germline CDR1 and CDR2: KGHSH and LQKENI. The J segment lost 3 bases and the V segment lost 5 bases, leaving 2 bases of the junction unmatched. The CDR3 DNA reads as TGTGCCAGCTCAGTACTAGCGACAGATACGCAGTATTTT. As protein: CASSVLATDTQYF.

This clone was detected only a few times. This rearrangement joins TRBV4-2 to TRBJ2-7, with 8 bases lining up with TRBD1. This CDR3 has 15 amino acids. In germline, CDR1 is LGHNA, CDR2 YNFKEQ. The J segment lost 3 bases and the V segment lost 0 bases, leaving 4 bases of the junction unmatched. CDR3 in amino acids: CASSQDRDRGYEQYF. Written as DNA, the CDR3 is TGTGCCAGCAGCCAAGATAGAGACAGGGGCTACGAGCAGTACTTC.

This chain uses TRBV14 with TRBJ1-2; D gene uncertain. Trimming took off 2 bases at V and 2 bases at J, with 9 bases between the two ends. The CDR3 covers 14 residues. Per the germline V gene, CDR1 is SGHDN and CDR2 is FVKESK. DNA for the CDR3: TGTGCCAGCAGCCAAATAGACGGGAACTATGGCTACACCTTC. Translation gives CASSQIDGNYGYTF.